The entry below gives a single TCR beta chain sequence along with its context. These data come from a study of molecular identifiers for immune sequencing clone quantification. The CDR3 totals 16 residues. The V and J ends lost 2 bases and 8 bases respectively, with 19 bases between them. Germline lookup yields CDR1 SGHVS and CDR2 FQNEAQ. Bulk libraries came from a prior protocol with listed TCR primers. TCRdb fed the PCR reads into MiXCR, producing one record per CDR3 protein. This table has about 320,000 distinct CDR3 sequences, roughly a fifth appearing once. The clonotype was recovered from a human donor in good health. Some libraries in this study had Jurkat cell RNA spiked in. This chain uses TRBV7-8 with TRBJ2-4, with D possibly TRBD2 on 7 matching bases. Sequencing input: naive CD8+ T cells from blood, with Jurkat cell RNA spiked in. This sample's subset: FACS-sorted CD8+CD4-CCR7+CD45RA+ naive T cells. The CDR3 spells CASSLQGGGGRDIQYF. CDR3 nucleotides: TGTGCCAGCAGCTTACAGGGTGGGGGGGGCAGGGACATTCAGTACTTC.